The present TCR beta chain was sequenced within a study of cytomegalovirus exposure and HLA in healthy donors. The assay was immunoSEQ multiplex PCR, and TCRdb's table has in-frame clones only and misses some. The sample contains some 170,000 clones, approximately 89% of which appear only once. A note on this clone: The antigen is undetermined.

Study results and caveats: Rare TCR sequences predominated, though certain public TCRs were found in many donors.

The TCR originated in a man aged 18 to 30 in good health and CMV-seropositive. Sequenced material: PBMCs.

CDR3 sequence: CASRTGTNTGELFF. The CDR3 bases are TGCGCCAGCCGGACAGGGACGAACACCGGGGAGCTGTTTTTT. The J gene is TRBJ2-2, the V gene TRBV4-1; 8 nucleotides agree with TRBD1. V gave up 8 bases and J gave up 0 bases; unmatched junction bases: 2. This CDR3 is built from 14 residues. In germline, CDR1 is MGHRA, CDR2 YSYEKL.